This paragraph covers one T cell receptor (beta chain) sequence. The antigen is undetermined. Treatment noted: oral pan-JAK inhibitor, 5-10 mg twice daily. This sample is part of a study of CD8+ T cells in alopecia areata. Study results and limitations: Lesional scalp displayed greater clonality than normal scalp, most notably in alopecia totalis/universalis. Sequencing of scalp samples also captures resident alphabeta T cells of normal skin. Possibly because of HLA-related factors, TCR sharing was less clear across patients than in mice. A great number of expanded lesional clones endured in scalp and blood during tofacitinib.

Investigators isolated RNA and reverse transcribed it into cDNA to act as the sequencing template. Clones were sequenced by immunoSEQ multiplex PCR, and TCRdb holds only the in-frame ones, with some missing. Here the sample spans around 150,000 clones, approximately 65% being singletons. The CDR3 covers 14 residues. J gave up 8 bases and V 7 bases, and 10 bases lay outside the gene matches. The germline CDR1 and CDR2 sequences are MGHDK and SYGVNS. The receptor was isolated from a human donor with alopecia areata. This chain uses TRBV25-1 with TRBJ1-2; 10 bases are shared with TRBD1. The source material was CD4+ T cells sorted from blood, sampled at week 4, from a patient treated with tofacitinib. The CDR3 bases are TGTGCCAGCAAAAGACAGGGGGCGTCGGGAGGCTACACCTTC. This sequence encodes CASKRQGASGGYTF.